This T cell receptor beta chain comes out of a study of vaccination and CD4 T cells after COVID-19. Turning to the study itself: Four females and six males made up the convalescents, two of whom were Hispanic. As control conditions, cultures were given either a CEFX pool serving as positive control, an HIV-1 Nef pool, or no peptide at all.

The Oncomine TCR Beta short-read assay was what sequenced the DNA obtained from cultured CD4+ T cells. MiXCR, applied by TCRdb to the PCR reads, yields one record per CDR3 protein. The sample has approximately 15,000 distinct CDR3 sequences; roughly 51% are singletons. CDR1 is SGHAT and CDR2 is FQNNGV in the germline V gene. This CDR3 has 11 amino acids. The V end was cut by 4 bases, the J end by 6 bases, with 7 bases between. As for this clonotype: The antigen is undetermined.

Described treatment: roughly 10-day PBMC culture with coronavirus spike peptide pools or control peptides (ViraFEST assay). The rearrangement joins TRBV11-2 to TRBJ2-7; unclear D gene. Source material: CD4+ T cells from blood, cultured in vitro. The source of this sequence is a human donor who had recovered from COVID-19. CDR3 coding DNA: TGTGCCAGCAGCTCCCTCTCCGAGCAGTACTTC. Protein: CASSSLSEQYF.